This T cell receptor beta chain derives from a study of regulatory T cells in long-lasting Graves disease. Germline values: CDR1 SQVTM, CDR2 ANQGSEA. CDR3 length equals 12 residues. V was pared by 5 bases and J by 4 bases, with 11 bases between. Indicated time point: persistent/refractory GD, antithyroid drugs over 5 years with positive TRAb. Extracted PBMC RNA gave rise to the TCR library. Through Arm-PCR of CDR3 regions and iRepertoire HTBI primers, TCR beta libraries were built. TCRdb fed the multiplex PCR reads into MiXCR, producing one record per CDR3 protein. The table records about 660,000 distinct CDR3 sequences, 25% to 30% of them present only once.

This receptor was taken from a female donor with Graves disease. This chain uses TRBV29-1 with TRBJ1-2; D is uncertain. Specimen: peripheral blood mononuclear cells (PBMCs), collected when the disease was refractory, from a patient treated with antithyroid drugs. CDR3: CSVWRVTYGYTF. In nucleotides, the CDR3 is TGCAGCGTTTGGAGGGTGACCTATGGCTACACCTTC.